This T cell receptor beta chain was profiled in a study of Ad26.COV2.S vaccination and SARS-CoV-2 variants. Whole-study context: The Ad26.COV2.S arm of the COV1001 trial was where the donor was placed. The study gave Ad26.COV2.S intramuscularly, once or twice 56 days apart. Study-level points and caveats: Spike-specific CD8+ and CD4+ T cell responses reportedly showed substantial breadth after vaccination.

CDR1 is MDHEN, CDR2 SYDVKM, per germline. This CDR3 region has 12 residues. Trimming took 4 bases from V and 1 from J, leaving 4 bases between them. The data were produced by immunoSEQ multiplex PCR, yet TCRdb's version contains in-frame clones alone and is incomplete. The table shows about 350,000 clones, with about 87% occurring only once. A word on this clone: Antigen unknown.

Stated treatment: around 19 received Ad26.COV2.S at low or high dose, single or two shots; about 5 received placebo; per-sample allocation not given. Day 63 after the first vaccine or placebo injection was the time point for sampling. The donor's status was that of an adult aged 18-55 years in Boston. This sequence joins TRBV28 and TRBJ1-1, with D unresolved. The specimen was peripheral blood, collected in a trial of Ad26.COV2.S vaccine versus placebo. The receptor comes from a person aged 18-65 years who received the Ad26.COV2.S COVID-19 vaccine or a placebo. CDR3 nucleotide sequence: TGTGCCAGCAGTTCCCCGAACACTGAAGCTTTCTTT. Its protein is CASSSPNTEAFF.